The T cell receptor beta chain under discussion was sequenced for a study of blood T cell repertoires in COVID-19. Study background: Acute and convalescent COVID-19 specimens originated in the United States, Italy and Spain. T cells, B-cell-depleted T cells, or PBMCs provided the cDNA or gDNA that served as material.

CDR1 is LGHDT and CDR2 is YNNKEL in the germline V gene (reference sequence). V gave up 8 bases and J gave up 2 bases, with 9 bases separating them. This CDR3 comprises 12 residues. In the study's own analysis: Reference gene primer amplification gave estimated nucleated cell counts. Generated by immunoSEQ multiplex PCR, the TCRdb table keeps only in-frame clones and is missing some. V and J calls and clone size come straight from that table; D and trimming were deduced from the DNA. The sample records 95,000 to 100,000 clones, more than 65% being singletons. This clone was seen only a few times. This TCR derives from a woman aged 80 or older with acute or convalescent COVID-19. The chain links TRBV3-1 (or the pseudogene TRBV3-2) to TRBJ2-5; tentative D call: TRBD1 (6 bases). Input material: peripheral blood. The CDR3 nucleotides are TGTGCCAGCGAAGACAGGCAAGAGACCCAGTACTTC. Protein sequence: CASEDRQETQYF.